A selection of T cell receptor beta chains follows, all from one sample in a study of T cells in Graves' hyperthyroidism and ophthalmopathy. TCRdb passed the multiplex PCR reads through MiXCR, listing each CDR3 protein once. The sample gives about 200,000 distinct CDR3 sequences, 15% to 20% of which show up once; approximately 50% is in the top ten. Sequences were obtained from blood. The receptors were sampled from a man over 45 with Graves' hyperthyroidism. Each CDR3 is given with its conserved first and last residue. Fields, in order: clone size, D gene, J gene, V gene, CDR3 protein, CDR3 DNA. A D gene is named only where the DNA matches it firmly. Expanded clones are given a class, and other clones once, few, many or no size at all.

clone size: NA
D gene: NA
J gene: TRBJ1-5
V gene: TRBV2
CDR3 protein: CASTLLYSNQPQHF
CDR3 DNA: TGTGCCAGCACCTTGTTATATTCCAATCAGCCCCAGCATTTT

clone size: many
D gene: NA
J gene: TRBJ2-7
V gene: TRBV2
CDR3 protein: CASRTDQGLRSYEQYF
CDR3 DNA: TGTGCCAGCAGAACTGATCAGGGACTGCGTTCCTACGAGCAGTACTTC

clone size: many
D gene: TRBD2
J gene: TRBJ2-5
V gene: TRBV4-3
CDR3 protein: CASSQGPASGQQETQYF
CDR3 DNA: TGCGCCAGCAGCCAAGGACCGGCTAGCGGCCAGCAAGAGACCCAGTACTTC

clone size: many
D gene: NA
J gene: TRBJ2-3
V gene: TRBV30
CDR3 protein: CAWSRDTGTDTQYF
CDR3 DNA: TGTGCCTGGAGTCGGGACACAGGCACAGATACGCAGTATTTT

clone size: few
D gene: NA
J gene: TRBJ2-5
V gene: TRBV27
CDR3 protein: CASSPAGLAGGRPSTSVYF
CDR3 DNA: NA

clone size: few
D gene: NA
J gene: TRBJ2-6
V gene: TRBV2
CDR3 protein: CASSVTGGDGANVLTF
CDR3 DNA: TGTGCCAGCAGTGTAACAGGGGGGGATGGGGCCAACGTCCTGACTTTC

clone size: many
D gene: NA
J gene: TRBJ1-2
V gene: TRBV18
CDR3 protein: CASSLGVAYGYTF
CDR3 DNA: TGTGCCAGCTCCCTGGGAGTTGCCTATGGCTACACCTTC

clone size: NA
D gene: NA
J gene: TRBJ2-3
V gene: TRBV28
CDR3 protein: CASSEVGGTSTDTQYF
CDR3 DNA: TGTGCCAGCAGTGAAGTTGGGGGAACTAGCACAGATACGCAGTATTTT

clone size: many
D gene: NA
J gene: TRBJ2-1
V gene: TRBV10-3
CDR3 protein: CAISEGHEQFF
CDR3 DNA: TGTGCCATCAGTGAAGGCCATGAGCAGTTCTTC

clone size: many
D gene: NA
J gene: TRBJ2-3
V gene: TRBV6-2/TRBV6-3
CDR3 protein: CASSPGAAKWSDTQYF
CDR3 DNA: TGTGCCAGCAGTCCAGGAGCGGCCAAGTGGTCAGATACGCAGTATTTT

clone size: many
D gene: NA
J gene: TRBJ2-5
V gene: TRBV20-1
CDR3 protein: CSASGQETQYF
CDR3 DNA: TGCAGTGCTAGCGGGCAAGAGACCCAGTACTTC

clone size: many
D gene: NA
J gene: TRBJ2-3
V gene: TRBV20-1
CDR3 protein: CSAPSLQVQDTQYF
CDR3 DNA: TGCAGTGCTCCTAGTCTTCAGGTTCAAGATACGCAGTATTTT

clone size: few
D gene: TRBD2
J gene: TRBJ2-5
V gene: TRBV5-1
CDR3 protein: CASSLDPAGALETQYF
CDR3 DNA: TGCGCCAGCAGCTTGGACCCAGCGGGAGCTTTGGAGACCCAGTACTTC

clone size: many
D gene: NA
J gene: TRBJ2-5
V gene: TRBV20-1
CDR3 protein: CSARVGVGETQYF
CDR3 DNA: TGCAGTGCTAGAGTCGGGGTAGGGGAGACCCAGTACTTC

clone size: many
D gene: TRBD1
J gene: TRBJ1-2
V gene: TRBV5-1
CDR3 protein: CASSNRDRGLLNYGYTF
CDR3 DNA: TGCGCCAGCAGCAACCGGGACAGGGGACTGCTTAACTATGGCTACACCTTC

clone size: few
D gene: TRBD1
J gene: TRBJ2-5
V gene: TRBV20-1
CDR3 protein: CSARPGQGFGETQYF
CDR3 DNA: TGCAGTGCACGCCCGGGACAGGGTTTTGGAGAGACCCAGTACTTC

clone size: many
D gene: NA
J gene: TRBJ1-5
V gene: TRBV5-5
CDR3 protein: CASSLASGDQPQHF
CDR3 DNA: TGTGCCAGCAGCTTGGCCTCGGGGGATCAGCCCCAGCATTTT

clone size: NA
D gene: NA
J gene: TRBJ2-1
V gene: TRBV7-8
CDR3 protein: CASSFRRVGQEGYNEQFF
CDR3 DNA: TGTGCCAGCAGCTTTAGGAGGGTGGGACAAGAGGGTTACAATGAGCAGTTCTTC

clone size: NA
D gene: TRBD2
J gene: TRBJ2-1
V gene: TRBV5-1
CDR3 protein: CASSLGLAEDNEQFF
CDR3 DNA: TGCGCCAGCAGCTTGGGACTAGCGGAAGACAATGAGCAGTTCTTC

clone size: many
D gene: NA
J gene: TRBJ1-1
V gene: TRBV20-1
CDR3 protein: CSAPEGGTKNTEAFF
CDR3 DNA: TGCAGTGCGCCCGAGGGAGGGACAAAGAACACTGAAGCTTTCTTT

clone size: many
D gene: TRBD1
J gene: TRBJ1-2
V gene: TRBV11-2
CDR3 protein: CASSTGVGYGYTF
CDR3 DNA: TGTGCCAGCAGCACAGGGGTAGGGTATGGCTACACCTTC

clone size: many
D gene: NA
J gene: TRBJ2-3
V gene: TRBV2
CDR3 protein: CASRADSSTDTQYF
CDR3 DNA: TGTGCCAGCAGGGCGGACTCCAGCACAGATACGCAGTATTTT

clone size: many
D gene: TRBD1
J gene: TRBJ2-7
V gene: TRBV18
CDR3 protein: CASSPRTGASYEQYF
CDR3 DNA: TGTGCCAGCTCTCCTAGGACAGGGGCCTCCTACGAGCAGTACTTC

clone size: many
D gene: NA
J gene: TRBJ2-3
V gene: TRBV5-1
CDR3 protein: CASSLRDTRTDTQYF
CDR3 DNA: TGCGCCAGCAGCTTGAGGGACACCCGCACAGATACGCAGTATTTT

clone size: NA
D gene: NA
J gene: TRBJ2-3
V gene: TRBV25-1
CDR3 protein: CASSDEGLTLYF
CDR3 DNA: TGTGCCAGCAGTGACGAGGGACTCACGCTGTATTTT

clone size: NA
D gene: TRBD1
J gene: TRBJ2-3
V gene: TRBV20-1
CDR3 protein: CSAYRGGTQYF
CDR3 DNA: TGCAGTGCTTACAGGGGCGGTACGCAGTATTTT

clone size: many
D gene: TRBD1
J gene: TRBJ2-7
V gene: TRBV11-1
CDR3 protein: CASSPGTGALGYEQYF
CDR3 DNA: TGTGCCAGCAGCCCCGGGACAGGGGCGTTGGGCTACGAGCAGTACTTC

clone size: many
D gene: NA
J gene: TRBJ2-4
V gene: TRBV7-2
CDR3 protein: CASSLSRAKNIQYF
CDR3 DNA: TGTGCCAGCAGCTTGAGCAGGGCTAAAAACATTCAGTACTTC

clone size: many
D gene: NA
J gene: TRBJ1-5
V gene: TRBV6-2/TRBV6-3
CDR3 protein: CASSWRNQPQHF
CDR3 DNA: TGTGCCAGCAGTTGGAGAAATCAGCCCCAGCATTTT

clone size: NA
D gene: NA
J gene: TRBJ1-5
V gene: TRBV7-8
CDR3 protein: CASSPEGGRRNQPQHF
CDR3 DNA: TGTGCCAGCAGTCCCGAGGGGGGGCGAAGAAATCAGCCCCAGCATTTT

clone size: NA
D gene: TRBD2
J gene: TRBJ2-7
V gene: TRBV7-9
CDR3 protein: CASSLAFRTSGSSHEQYF
CDR3 DNA: TGTGCCAGCAGCTTAGCGTTCCGGACTAGCGGGAGTTCCCACGAGCAGTACTTC

clone size: many
D gene: NA
J gene: TRBJ1-1
V gene: TRBV6-1
CDR3 protein: CASRRTPNTEAFF
CDR3 DNA: TGTGCCAGCAGGAGGACACCGAACACTGAAGCTTTCTTT

clone size: NA
D gene: NA
J gene: TRBJ2-1
V gene: TRBV9
CDR3 protein: CASSLDPSLGNQQFF
CDR3 DNA: TGTGCCAGCAGCCTAGACCCGAGCTTGGGCAATCAGCAGTTCTTC

clone size: NA
D gene: NA
J gene: TRBJ2-7
V gene: TRBV10-1
CDR3 protein: CASSPARLRGEQYF
CDR3 DNA: TGCGCCAGCAGTCCCGCACGACTGAGGGGCGAGCAGTACTTC

clone size: many
D gene: NA
J gene: TRBJ2-5
V gene: TRBV3-1
CDR3 protein: CASSQEGITQYF
CDR3 DNA: TGTGCCAGCAGCCAAGAAGGGATAACCCAGTACTTC

clone size: many
D gene: NA
J gene: TRBJ2-2
V gene: TRBV4-2
CDR3 protein: CASSQDLRDGTGELFF
CDR3 DNA: TGTGCCAGCAGCCAAGATTTACGGGATGGGACCGGGGAGCTGTTTTTT

clone size: few
D gene: NA
J gene: TRBJ1-1
V gene: TRBV20-1
CDR3 protein: CSPTGNTEAFF
CDR3 DNA: TGCAGTCCGACAGGGAACACTGAAGCTTTCTTT

clone size: few
D gene: NA
J gene: TRBJ2-7
V gene: TRBV5-8
CDR3 protein: CASSLFGTNSYEQYF
CDR3 DNA: TGTGCCAGCAGCTTGTTCGGGACCAACTCCTACGAGCAGTACTTC

clone size: few
D gene: NA
J gene: TRBJ2-7
V gene: TRBV11-3
CDR3 protein: CASSSLRGYEQYF
CDR3 DNA: TGTGCCAGCAGCTCCTTGAGAGGCTACGAGCAGTACTTC

clone size: many
D gene: NA
J gene: TRBJ2-2
V gene: TRBV12-3/TRBV12-4
CDR3 protein: CASRLDPGTGELFF
CDR3 DNA: TGTGCCAGCAGATTAGATCCGGGCACCGGGGAGCTGTTTTTT

clone size: many
D gene: NA
J gene: TRBJ1-2
V gene: TRBV7-3
CDR3 protein: CASSFPGGGYTF
CDR3 DNA: TGTGCCAGCAGCTTCCCGGGAGGTGGCTACACCTTC

clone size: NA
D gene: NA
J gene: TRBJ1-4
V gene: TRBV6-2/TRBV6-3
CDR3 protein: CASSGSTATNGKLFF
CDR3 DNA: TGTGCCAGCAGTGGATCGACGGCAACTAATGGAAAACTGTTTTTT

clone size: NA
D gene: TRBD2
J gene: TRBJ2-7
V gene: TRBV28
CDR3 protein: CASSFLSGASSYEQYF
CDR3 DNA: TGTGCCAGCAGTTTCCTTAGCGGGGCTAGCTCCTACGAGCAGTACTTC